Below, 20 T cell receptor beta chains from the same sample are listed, as sequenced in a study of shared clonotypes between healthy human individuals. Profiling relied on immunoSEQ multiplex PCR, and the TCRdb table lists in-frame clones only, not all of them. The sample carries approximately 720,000 clones, 90% to 95% recorded once. CD45RO-negative cells were positively selected for CCR7, leaving out terminally differentiated effector memory CD45RA+ cells. The sample comprised naive CD8+ T cells sorted from blood. All receptors come from a man between 25 and 39 years old in good health.

The genes are TRBV28 and TRBJ1-5, with 9 nucleotides matching TRBD1. The CDR3 length is 13 residues. Looked up from germline, CDR1 is MDHEN and CDR2 is SYDVKM. With 5 bases clipped from V and 7 bases from J, the junction kept 3 bases outside the gene matches. As DNA, the CDR3 is TGTGCCAGCAGTCTTGGACAGGGGCAGCCCCAGCATTTT. This gives the protein CASSLGQGQPQHF.

The V gene is TRBV7-2, the J gene TRBJ2-1, with 7 bases aligning to TRBD2. The V and J ends lost 2 bases and 0 bases, in that order; junction bases with no gene match: 7. Germline V gene sequence: CDR1 SGHTA, CDR2 FQGNSA. The CDR3 is 17 residues long. Written as DNA, the CDR3 is TGTGCCAGCAGCTTATGGGGCGGCGGGAGCTCCTACAATGAGCAGTTCTTC. Protein sequence: CASSLWGGGSSYNEQFF. Based on the CDR3 plus reference TRBV7-2 and TRBJ2-1, the full variable domain is GAGVSQSPSNKVTEKGKDVELRCDPISGHTALYWYRQSLGQGLEFLIYFQGNSAPDKSGLPSDRFSAERTGGSVSTLTIQRTQQEDSAVYLCASSLWGGGSSYNEQFFGPGTRLTVL.

This clone was seen a single time. The CDR3 reads CASSISFRTDSYEQYF. CDR3 in DNA: TGTGCCAGCAGCATCTCGTTCCGGACAGATTCTTACGAGCAGTACTTC. The genes are TRBV7-8 and TRBJ2-7, with D maybe TRBD1 (6 bases). The V and J ends lost 5 bases and 4 bases respectively, with 21 bases between them. This CDR3 has 16 residues. Germline V gives CDR1 SGHVS, CDR2 FQNEAQ.

The chain links TRBV7-9 to TRBJ2-5, with 9 bases fitting TRBD2. J gave up 6 bases and V 5 bases, and 4 bases lay outside the gene matches. The germline V gene encodes CDR1 SEHNR and CDR2 FQNEAQ (reference sequence). This CDR3 contains 13 residues. The CDR3 sequence: CASSAGGLKTQYF. The CDR3 nucleotides read TGTGCCAGCAGCGCGGGGGGGTTGAAGACCCAGTACTTC.

Comment on this clone: Other DNA sequences within the sample encode an identical CDR3. The J gene is TRBJ2-5, the V gene TRBV15, with no clear D. The germline V gene encodes CDR1 LNHNV and CDR2 YYDKDF (reference sequence). Trimming took off 0 bases at V and 1 base at J, with 6 bases between the two ends. The CDR3 has 14 residues. The CDR3 nucleotides are TGTGCCACCAGCAGAGATAGTGGCCAAGAGACCCAGTACTTC. This encodes CATSRDSGQETQYF. The full variable domain, its missing parts supplied by reference TRBV15 and TRBJ2-5, is DAMVIQNPRYQVTQFGKPVTLSCSQTLNHNVMYWYQQKSSQAPKLLFHYYDKDFNNEADTPDNFQSRRPNTSFCFLDIRSPGLGDTAMYLCATSRDSGQETQYFGPGTRLLVL.

The chain is built from TRBV10-3 and TRBJ2-7, with 8 nucleotides matching TRBD1. This CDR3 has 16 amino acids. Germline V lookup: CDR1 ENHRY, CDR2 SYGVKD. V lost 4 bases, J lost 2 bases, and 10 bases stayed unmatched. This CDR3 is CAISAWDRTDTYEQYF. The CDR3 region has the DNA TGTGCCATCAGTGCGTGGGACAGGACCGACACCTACGAGCAGTACTTC.

This clone was picked up one time. The J gene is TRBJ2-7, the V gene TRBV11-3, with D hard to call. Trimming shortened V by 4 bases and J by 0 bases, and 7 bases separated the two germline ends. Germline CDR1 is SGHNT and CDR2 is YENEEA. The CDR3 covers 13 residues. CDR3 coding DNA: TGTGCCAGCAGCTCCACAAGCTCCTACGAGCAGTACTTC. It yields the protein CASSSTSSYEQYF.

The chain is built from TRBV4-1 and TRBJ2-1; no reliable D call. The CDR3 has 13 amino acids. CDR1 and CDR2 from the germline V gene are MGHRA and YSYEKL. Trimming left V 5 bases short and J 8 bases short, with 13 bases between. The chain's CDR3 is CASSGVRVDEQFF. The CDR3 nucleotides read TGCGCCAGCAGCGGGGTCCGGGTCGATGAGCAGTTCTTC.

This clone is a singleton in its sample. The rearrangement links TRBV6-6 to TRBJ2-1, with D perhaps TRBD1 (6 bases). CDR1 and CDR2 from the germline V gene are MNHNY and SVGAGI (reference sequence). CDR3 length equals 13 residues. V was shortened by 6 bases and J by 8 bases, with 14 bases between the two germline ends. CDR3 sequence reads: CASRSGVDDEQFF. DNA for the CDR3: TGTGCCAGCAGGTCAGGGGTGGATGATGAGCAGTTCTTC.

This clone was picked up one time. The V and J genes are TRBV4-1 and TRBJ2-7; 7 bases fit TRBD1. CDR1 is MGHRA, CDR2 YSYEKL, per germline. CDR3 size: 14 residues. V shed 2 bases, J shed 2 bases, and the junction held 3 bases outside the gene matches. The CDR3 DNA sequence: TGCGCCAGCAGCCAAATAGGACAGGCCTACGAGCAGTACTTC. Protein product: CASSQIGQAYEQYF.

The chain carries TRBV5-1 and TRBJ2-1; TRBD2 aligns across 12 bases. Germline CDR1 is SGHRS and CDR2 is YFSETQ. The CDR3 spans 18 residues. V dropped 4 bases and J dropped 3; count of bases not matched to a gene: 11. The CDR3 reads CASSPRLAGVIDYNEQFF. The CDR3 coding sequence is TGCGCCAGCAGCCCCCGACTAGCGGGAGTTATAGACTACAATGAGCAGTTCTTC.

The chain is built from TRBV7-2 and TRBJ2-7; the match to TRBD2 covers 7 bases. CDR1 SGHTA and CDR2 FQGNSA come from the germline V gene. The CDR3 loop spans 13 amino acids. Losses at the gene ends were 3 bases for V and 4 bases for J; bases not matched to a gene: 3. The CDR3 loop reads CASSFGLVYEQYF. CDR3 in DNA: TGTGCCAGCAGCTTCGGACTAGTTTACGAGCAGTACTTC. The whole variable domain, remainder taken from reference TRBV7-2 and TRBJ2-7, is GAGVSQSPSNKVTEKGKDVELRCDPISGHTALYWYRQSLGQGLEFLIYFQGNSAPDKSGLPSDRFSAERTGGSVSTLTIQRTQQEDSAVYLCASSFGLVYEQYFGPGTRLTVT.

This sequence joins TRBV6-5 and TRBJ2-5; TRBD2 might be the D (6 bases). The CDR3 totals 14 residues. Germline V gene sequence: CDR1 MNHEY, CDR2 SVGAGI. Between the trimmed V and J ends, which lost 4 bases and 1 base, there was a span of 10 bases. The CDR3 nucleotides are TGTGCCAGCAGTTTGGGGGGAGCCCAAGAGACCCAGTACTTC. This encodes CASSLGGAQETQYF.

The rearrangement joins TRBV7-9 to TRBJ2-4; 10 bases line up with TRBD2. This CDR3 is 16 amino acids long. Trimming at V came to 4 bases and at J to 0 bases, leaving 3 bases not matched to a gene. Germline V gives CDR1 SEHNR, CDR2 FQNEAQ (reference sequence). The CDR3 region has the DNA TGTGCCAGCAGCTCCCAGCGGGAGGGAGCCAAAAACATTCAGTACTTC. Its translation is CASSSQREGAKNIQYF. The full variable domain, its missing parts supplied by reference TRBV7-9 and TRBJ2-4, is DTGVSQNPRHKITKRGQNVTFRCDPISEHNRLYWYRQTLGQGPEFLTYFQNEAQLEKSRLLSDRFSAERPKGSFSTLEIQRTEQGDSAMYLCASSSQREGAKNIQYFGAGTRLSVL.

The chain is built from TRBV30 and TRBJ2-1; unclear D gene. Germline V gene lookup returns CDR1 GTSNPN and CDR2 SVGIG (reference sequence). Trimming shortened V by 3 bases and J by 5 bases, and 8 bases separated the two germline ends. The CDR3 contains 12 residues. The DNA of the CDR3 is TGTGCCTGGAGCTATGGGGACAATGAGCAGTTCTTC. As protein: CAWSYGDNEQFF.

A word on this clone: Other DNA sequences within the sample encode an identical CDR3. The chain links TRBV7-9 to TRBJ1-5; D unclear. V lost 1 base, J lost 7 bases, and 8 bases lay in between. The CDR3 loop spans 13 amino acids. Germline CDR1 and CDR2: SEHNR and FQNEAQ (reference sequence). The CDR3 DNA is TGTGCCAGCAGCTTAGGTTCGGGGCAGCCCCAGCATTTT. Translating gives CASSLGSGQPQHF.

The CDR3 nucleotides are TGTGCCAGCACCTTACTATCAGGACTAGCGGGCTACAATGAGCAGTTCTTC. It is translated as CASTLLSGLAGYNEQFF. This chain connects TRBV27 to TRBJ2-1, with 11 nucleotides matching TRBD2. From germline, CDR1 is MNHEY and CDR2 SMNVEV (reference sequence). The CDR3 length is 17 residues. The J segment lost 3 bases and the V segment lost 7 bases, leaving 11 bases of the junction unmatched.

The chain is built from TRBV13 and TRBJ2-5; possible D gene TRBD1, 5 bases. Between the trimmed V and J ends, which lost 3 bases and 6 bases, there was a span of 11 bases. CDR1 is PRHDT, CDR2 FYEKMQ, per germline (reference sequence). The CDR3 sequence is 13 residues long. The CDR3: CASSLLSGKTQYF. The CDR3, as DNA: TGTGCCAGCAGCTTGCTTTCAGGGAAGACCCAGTACTTC.

The chain has TRBV15 and TRBJ2-7; maybe TRBD2 (5 bases). The germline V gene encodes CDR1 LNHNV and CDR2 YYDKDF (reference sequence). The ends were cut back, 1 base at V and 3 bases at J, with 10 bases in the middle. CDR3 length equals 14 residues. CDR3 in amino acids: CATSRGRSNYEQYF. DNA for the CDR3: TGTGCCACCAGCAGAGGGAGGTCCAACTACGAGCAGTACTTC.

The genes are TRBV11-1 and TRBJ2-5, with TRBD1 as a possible D gene (6 bases). The germline V and J ends were trimmed by 5 bases and 0 bases, with 13 bases remaining between them. Looked up from germline, CDR1 is SGHAT and CDR2 is FQDESV (reference sequence). The CDR3 consists of 15 residues. As DNA, the CDR3 is TGTGCCAGCAGCGAGGGACAATCGTACCAAGAGACCCAGTACTTC. As protein: CASSEGQSYQETQYF. Supplemented by reference TRBV11-1 and TRBJ2-5, the full variable domain reads EAEVAQSPRYKITEKSQAVAFWCDPISGHATLYWYRQILGQGPELLVQFQDESVVDDSQLPKDRFSAERLKGVDSTLKIQPAELGDSAMYLCASSEGQSYQETQYFGPGTRLLVL.